These 30 T cell receptor beta chains were all obtained from the same sample, sequenced in a study of blood T cell repertoires in COVID-19. Repertoires were generated with immunoSEQ multiplex PCR, while TCRdb's copy carries only in-frame clones and drops some. The sample lists about 110,000 clones; roughly 83% were seen once. Sample: peripheral blood. All receptors derive from a woman aged 70-85 years with acute or convalescent COVID-19.

The V call is TRBV2, the J call TRBJ2-3; no clear D. The CDR3 has 15 residues. CDR1 is SNHLY, CDR2 FYNNEI, per germline. V lost 0 bases and J lost 3, with 10 bases in between. Here the CDR3 reads CASSEAPGETDTQYF. In DNA form, the CDR3 reads TGTGCCAGCAGTGAAGCGCCCGGAGAAACAGATACGCAGTATTTT.

In DNA, the CDR3 is TGTGCCAGCAGCTTGGGTATGTCGGCAGGGAGGGCACCCCTCCACTTT. Translation gives CASSLGMSAGRAPLHF. The rearrangement joins TRBV5-4 to TRBJ1-6; tentatively, D is TRBD1 (5 bases). V was trimmed by 0 bases and J by 11 bases, leaving 18 bases between them. The V gene's germline CDR1 is SGHNT and CDR2 YYREEE (reference sequence). This CDR3 region has 16 residues. Full variable domain (missing parts from reference TRBV5-4 and TRBJ1-6): ETGVTQSPTHLIKTRGQQVTLRCSSQSGHNTVSWYQQALGQGPQFIFQYYREEENGRGNFPPRFSGLQFPNYSSELNVNALELDDSALYLCASSLGMSAGRAPLHFGNGTRLTVT.

V and J are TRBV5-4 and TRBJ2-5; D might be TRBD2 (6 bases). The CDR3 covers 15 residues. Trimming left V 5 bases short and J 5 bases short, with 19 bases between. Germline CDR1 and CDR2: SGHNT and YYREEE (reference sequence). The chain's CDR3 is CASSPQEGPGETQYF. For the CDR3, the DNA is TGTGCCAGCAGTCCTCAGGAGGGGCCGGGGGAGACCCAGTACTTC.

This chain joins TRBV6-5 and TRBJ1-2; 9 nucleotides align to TRBD1. The V segment lost 3 bases and the J segment 8 bases; nucleotides outside the gene matches: 10. The germline CDR1 and CDR2 sequences are MNHEY and SVGAGI. The CDR3 runs 15 residues. This CDR3 is CASSYPRQGGEGYTF. The DNA of the CDR3 is TGTGCCAGCAGTTATCCCAGACAGGGGGGAGAAGGCTACACCTTC.

The chain uses TRBV5-7 and TRBJ2-3, with D possibly TRBD2 on 6 matching bases. TRBV5-7 carries the ORF label, with uncertain function. V lost 2 bases to trimming and J lost 5 bases, with 15 bases between them. This CDR3 region has 15 residues. Here the CDR3 DNA reads TGTGCCAGCAGCTTCGGTGGAGGGCAGGGAGATACGCAGTATTTT. Encoded protein: CASSFGGGQGDTQYF.

This CDR3 is CSVGNPGEQFF. Written as DNA, the CDR3 is TGCAGCGTTGGAAACCCAGGGGAGCAGTTCTTC. The chain has TRBV29-1 and TRBJ2-1; D might be TRBD1 (5 bases). This CDR3 has 11 residues. V lost 4 bases and J lost 10, with 11 bases in between. Germline CDR1 reads SQVTM; CDR2 reads ANQGSEA.

The chain combines TRBV29-1 with TRBJ2-3; a weak D match, TRBD2 (6 bases). The germline V and J ends were trimmed by 7 bases and 5 bases, with 19 bases remaining between them. The CDR3 totals 14 residues. The V gene's germline CDR1 is SQVTM and CDR2 ANQGSEA. CDR3 sequence reads: CSDREGGVGDTQYF. CDR3 sequence (DNA): TGCAGCGATCGCGAAGGAGGGGTTGGAGATACGCAGTATTTT.

The DNA for the CDR3 is TGTGCCAGCAGTGAAGCCGACAGGGACTATGGCTACACCTTC. Translated: CASSEADRDYGYTF. V gene TRBV2 combines with J gene TRBJ1-2; TRBD1 aligns across 7 bases. Germline V lookup: CDR1 SNHLY, CDR2 FYNNEI. The J segment lost 3 bases and the V segment lost 0 bases, leaving 1 base of the junction unmatched. The CDR3 is 14 residues long.

The gene calls are TRBV14 and TRBJ2-1; TRBD1 matches 8 bases. The trim removed 4 bases at V and 0 bases at J, leaving 11 bases unmatched. The CDR3 covers 18 residues. Germline CDR1 is SGHDN and CDR2 is FVKESK. The CDR3 region has the DNA TGTGCCAGCAGCCGTCGGACAGGGACCCACCCCTCCTACAATGAGCAGTTCTTC. Its translation is CASSRRTGTHPSYNEQFF.

The genes are TRBV6-1 and TRBJ2-1; perhaps TRBD1 as D (6 bases). The CDR3 consists of 15 residues. Germline V CDR1 and CDR2: MNHNS, SASEGT. V lost 2 bases and J lost 1, with 9 bases in between. The chain's CDR3 is CASSESGQSYNEQFF. The DNA for the CDR3 is TGTGCCAGCAGTGAATCCGGACAGTCCTACAATGAGCAGTTCTTC.

In DNA, the CDR3 is TGTGCCAGCAGCCTAAAACAGGGGAGAGAAGAGACCCAGTACTTC. This sequence encodes CASSLKQGREETQYF. The gene calls are TRBV5-6 and TRBJ2-5, with 7 bases matching TRBD1. Germline V gene lookup returns CDR1 SGHDT and CDR2 YYEEEE. With 4 bases clipped from V and 3 bases from J, the junction kept 9 bases outside the gene matches. This CDR3 is 15 amino acids long.

V gene TRBV6-5 combines with J gene TRBJ2-7, with TRBD2 matching over 8 bases. V lost 6 bases, J lost 5 bases, and 9 bases stayed unmatched. The germline V gene encodes CDR1 MNHEY and CDR2 SVGAGI. The CDR3 is made up of 14 amino acids. The CDR3 spells CASRSNGRVDEQYF. The DNA for the CDR3 is TGTGCCAGCAGAAGTAACGGGAGGGTTGACGAGCAGTACTTC.

The rearrangement uses TRBV4-1 and TRBJ2-7; D perhaps matches TRBD2 (5 bases). Germline V gives CDR1 MGHRA, CDR2 YSYEKL. V lost 4 bases, J lost 2 bases, and 18 bases lay in between. This CDR3 is 16 amino acids long. CDR3 in DNA: TGCGCCAGCAGCCCGGACTTTGGAGGTACACCCTACGAGCAGTACTTC. It is translated as CASSPDFGGTPYEQYF.

This sequence joins TRBV10-3 and TRBJ1-1, with D possibly being TRBD1 (5 bases). The germline V gene encodes CDR1 ENHRY and CDR2 SYGVKD. V was trimmed by 7 bases and J by 1 base, leaving 10 bases between them. There are 13 residues in the CDR3. DNA for the CDR3: TGTGCCATCAAAACGACAGAGAACACTGAAGCTTTCTTT. This sequence encodes CAIKTTENTEAFF.

The chain links TRBV27 to TRBJ2-2; D ambiguous. The V end lost 3 bases, the J end lost 0 bases, and 11 bases lay between the germline ends. Germline lookup yields CDR1 MNHEY and CDR2 SMNVEV (reference sequence). CDR3 size: 16 residues. DNA of the CDR3: TGTGCCAGCAGTTTTTTTACAGTCTCGAACACCGGGGAGCTGTTTTTT. This sequence encodes CASSFFTVSNTGELFF.

The chain has TRBV19 and TRBJ1-3; 7 positions match TRBD1. The CDR3 runs to 16 residues. Per the germline V gene, CDR1 is LNHDA and CDR2 is SQIVND (reference sequence). V dropped 8 bases and J dropped 1; count of bases not matched to a gene: 11. This chain's CDR3 is CASSKRTGGSGNTIYF. CDR3 DNA: TGTGCCAGTTCTAAACGGACAGGCGGATCTGGAAACACCATATATTTT.

The CDR3 bases are TGCGCCAGCAGCCCGGGACAGGGAGGGGGCTACACCTTC. Translating it yields CASSPGQGGGYTF. The J gene is TRBJ1-2, the V gene TRBV5-1; 9 positions agree with TRBD1. CDR1 and CDR2 (germline): SGHRS, YFSETQ. The CDR3 runs to 13 residues. Losses at the gene ends were 4 bases for V and 8 bases for J; bases not matched to a gene: 6.

This clone was picked up one time. V and J are TRBV3-1 (or the pseudogene TRBV3-2) and TRBJ2-7; TRBD1 aligns across 9 bases. This CDR3 is 13 amino acids long. From germline, CDR1 is LGHDT and CDR2 YNNKEL (reference sequence). V shed 3 bases and J 7 bases; nucleotides not matched to a gene: 4. CDR3 nucleotides: TGTGCCAGCAGCCAGACCGGGACAGGGGAGCAGTACTTC. Translating it yields CASSQTGTGEQYF.

This sequence joins TRBV3-1 (or the pseudogene TRBV3-2) and TRBJ2-7; no firm D call. Germline V gene sequence: CDR1 LGHDT, CDR2 YNNKEL (reference sequence). This CDR3 comprises 13 residues. Between the trimmed V and J ends, which lost 3 bases and 7 bases, there was a span of 13 bases. In DNA form, the CDR3 reads TGTGCCAGCAGCCATCTAGGCGATCGGGAGCAGTACTTC. This gives the protein CASSHLGDREQYF.

This sequence joins TRBV6-5 and TRBJ1-5; maybe TRBD1 (6 bases). Germline lookup yields CDR1 MNHEY and CDR2 SVGAGI. V lost 7 bases and J 4 bases, leaving 11 bases between the germline ends. The CDR3 length is 13 residues. This chain's CDR3 is CASTLDRNQPQHF. DNA for the CDR3: TGTGCCAGCACCTTGGACAGAAATCAGCCCCAGCATTTT.

As DNA, the CDR3 is TGTGCCAGCAGCCAAGCGGGAGGGGACAATGAGCAGTTCTTC. Translated: CASSQAGGDNEQFF. The rearrangement uses TRBV3-1 (or the pseudogene TRBV3-2) and TRBJ2-1; 8 bases are shared with TRBD2. V was pared by 1 base and J by 5 bases, with 1 base of the junction left unmatched. Germline V gene lookup returns CDR1 LGHDT and CDR2 YNNKEL (reference sequence). This CDR3 region has 14 residues.

The chain has TRBV5-4 and TRBJ1-2, with D maybe TRBD1 (5 bases). Germline-derived CDR1 and CDR2 are SGHNT and YYREEE (reference sequence). V lost 0 bases and J lost 2, with 8 bases in between. The CDR3 sequence is 14 residues long. CDR3 region: CASSLDDSNYGYTF. The CDR3 DNA sequence: TGTGCCAGCAGCTTGGATGACAGCAACTATGGCTACACCTTC.

This sequence joins TRBV19 and TRBJ1-3; possibly TRBD1 for D (6 bases). CDR1 and CDR2 from the germline V gene are LNHDA and SQIVND (reference sequence). Trimming removed 5 bases from V and 3 bases from J, with 11 bases in between. The CDR3 sequence is 14 residues long. CDR3 sequence: CASSSWTDGNTIYF. CDR3 DNA sequence: TGTGCCAGTAGTTCATGGACAGATGGAAACACCATATATTTT.

This chain links TRBV30 with TRBJ2-7; 9 nucleotides line up with TRBD1. The CDR3 consists of 14 residues. The V gene end was trimmed by 4 bases and the J gene end by 1 base; junction bases not matched to a gene: 5. Germline V lookup: CDR1 GTSNPN, CDR2 SVGIG (reference sequence). The CDR3 is CAWTPGQGSYEQYF. The CDR3, as DNA: TGTGCCTGGACTCCGGGACAGGGATCCTACGAGCAGTACTTC.

The V call is TRBV11-3, the J call TRBJ2-2, with TRBD2 matching 13 bases. Germline loops: CDR1 SGHNT, CDR2 YENEEA. J lost 7 bases, V lost 5 bases, and 4 bases had no gene match. The CDR3 is 15 amino acids. The CDR3 sequence: CASSRLAGGLGELFF. DNA for the CDR3: TGTGCCAGCAGCCGACTAGCGGGGGGTCTCGGGGAGCTGTTTTTT.

This clone was recorded a few times. V is TRBV12-5 and J is TRBJ2-1; D might be TRBD2 (6 bases). The germline V and J ends were trimmed by 4 bases and 8 bases, with 24 bases remaining between them. This CDR3 contains 17 residues. CDR1 and CDR2 (germline): LGHNT, FRNRAP. CDR3 residues: CASGSDHTPTSWDEQFF. CDR3 nucleotide sequence: TGTGCTAGTGGTTCAGATCACACCCCGACTAGTTGGGATGAGCAGTTCTTC.

V gene TRBV27 combines with J gene TRBJ2-1; 8 nucleotides align to TRBD2. The CDR3 consists of 13 residues. The V gene's germline CDR1 is MNHEY and CDR2 SMNVEV (reference sequence). After removal of 6 bases from V and 5 bases from J, the junction contained 3 bases not matched to a gene. The CDR3 region is CASSLGLDNEQFF. CDR3 nucleotides: TGTGCCAGCAGCCTGGGACTAGACAATGAGCAGTTCTTC.

The rearrangement links TRBV6-5 to TRBJ1-1, with TRBD1 matching 9 bases. This CDR3 is built from 14 residues. In germline, CDR1 is MNHEY, CDR2 SVGAGI. V shed 4 bases and J 5 bases; nucleotides not matched to a gene: 5. The CDR3 loop is CASSLDRGYTEAFF. The CDR3 nucleotides read TGTGCCAGCAGTTTGGACAGGGGTTATACTGAAGCTTTCTTT.

CDR3 sequence: CASSPRGSGSTDTQYF. Here the CDR3 DNA reads TGTGCCAGCAGCCCCCGGGGTAGCGGGAGCACAGATACGCAGTATTTT. The chain combines TRBV3-1 (or the pseudogene TRBV3-2) with TRBJ2-3, with 7 bases fitting TRBD2. Germline V gene lookup returns CDR1 LGHDT and CDR2 YNNKEL (reference sequence). After removal of 4 bases from V and 0 bases from J, the junction contained 7 bases not matched to a gene. The CDR3 covers 16 residues.

In this sample, this clone turned up once. The rearrangement links TRBV12-5 to TRBJ2-3; 9 bases agree with TRBD2. Looked up from germline, CDR1 is LGHNT and CDR2 is FRNRAP. CDR3 size: 15 residues. V lost 3 bases, J lost 5 bases, and 6 bases stayed unmatched. CDR3 DNA sequence: TGTGCTAGTGGTTTATTAGCGGGGGCGGGAGATACGCAGTATTTT. Its translation: CASGLLAGAGDTQYF.